Listed below are T cell receptor beta chains from one sample, sequenced in a study of cytomegalovirus exposure and HLA in healthy donors. Profiled with immunoSEQ multiplex PCR; TCRdb holds only in-frame clones, not every one. The table has about 90,000 clones, approximately 76% seen once. Sequences were obtained from PBMCs. The receptors stem from a woman aged 60-75 years in good health and CMV-seropositive. Both conserved end residues are part of each CDR3. D genes are given only for firm matches. Clone size appears in some rows only: once, few, many, or a class for an expanded clone.

clone size	V gene	D gene	J gene	CDR3 DNA	CDR3 protein
-	TRBV19	-	TRBJ2-3	TGTGCCAGTAGCCTTACAGGGTTGGGAGATACGCAGTATTTT	CASSLTGLGDTQYF
-	TRBV25-1	-	TRBJ1-1	TGTGCCAGCAGTGAATCAGGGGCAGGCACTGAAGCTTTCTTT	CASSESGAGTEAFF
-	TRBV9	-	TRBJ2-5	TGTGCCAGCAGCGCCGGGGGGCCTAGCGAGACCCAGTACTTC	CASSAGGPSETQYF
-	TRBV5-1	-	TRBJ2-7	TGCGCCAGCAGCTTATCGAGTGTCCCCTACGAGCAGTACTTC	CASSLSSVPYEQYF
once	TRBV5-1	-	TRBJ2-5	TGCGCCAGCAGCTTGGGAGCAAAAGAGACCCAGTACTTC	CASSLGAKETQYF
many	TRBV6-5	-	TRBJ1-1	TGTGCCAGCAGTTACTCCTCCACTGAAGCTTTCTTT	CASSYSSTEAFF
-	TRBV7-8	-	TRBJ2-1	TGTGCCAGCAGCCTGCGACTAGTTTGGGATGAGCAGTTCTTC	CASSLRLVWDEQFF
-	TRBV13	-	TRBJ1-1	TGTGCCAGCAGCACCAGACAAGATCCTCACACTGAGGCTTTCTTT	CASSTRQDPHTEAFF
-	TRBV30	TRBD2	TRBJ2-5	TGTGCCTGGAGCCGCGTGCGGGAGGGCGTCGAGACCCAGTACTTC	CAWSRVREGVETQYF
-	TRBV2	-	TRBJ1-4	TGTGCCAGCAGTGATTCAGGGCCAACTAATGAAAAACTGTTTTTT	CASSDSGPTNEKLFF
once	TRBV5-8	-	TRBJ1-3	TGTGCCAGCAGCCCAATACTCCGAAGCTCTGGAAACACCATATATTTT	CASSPILRSSGNTIYF
-	TRBV5-1	-	TRBJ2-3	TGCGCCAGCAGCTTGGATCGGGGCACAGATACGCAGTATTTT	CASSLDRGTDTQYF
-	TRBV25-1	TRBD1	TRBJ1-6	TGTGCCAGCAGTGAAGTGGGACAGGGGAGGAATTCACCCCTCCACTTT	CASSEVGQGRNSPLHF
-	TRBV5-1	-	TRBJ2-7	TGCGCCAGCAGATCCCCGGGAAAGAGCTACGAGCAGTACTTC	CASRSPGKSYEQYF
-	TRBV6-5	-	TRBJ2-2	TGTGCCAGCAGACCACCGGGGTACGCCGGGGAGCTGTTTTTT	CASRPPGYAGELFF
once	TRBV7-8	-	TRBJ1-1	TGTGCCAGCAGCTGGACTGATACGAACACTGAAGCTTTCTTT	CASSWTDTNTEAFF
-	TRBV11-3	-	TRBJ2-7	TGTGCCAGCAGCCCAAAGGCGGGACGGGCGTCTGAGCAGTACTTC	CASSPKAGRASEQYF
few	TRBV4-2	-	TRBJ2-7	TGTGCCAGCAGCCAATCCCCCGACACCTCCTACGAGCAGTACTTC	CASSQSPDTSYEQYF
-	TRBV18	TRBD1	TRBJ1-2	TGTGCCAGCTCTCTCCGACAGGGGGAGTCGGTTGAGGGCTACACCTTC	CASSLRQGESVEGYTF
few	TRBV2	TRBD1	TRBJ1-5	TGTGCCAGCAATTGGGACAGTCAAATCCAGCCCCAGCATTTT	CASNWDSQIQPQHF
-	TRBV6-1	TRBD1	TRBJ2-7	TGTGCCAGCAGTGAAAGGACAGGGACCGAGCAGTACTTC	CASSERTGTEQYF
-	TRBV4-1	-	TRBJ2-2	TGCGCCAGCAGCCAAGGTACAGGGCCGAACACCGGGGAGCTGTTTTTT	CASSQGTGPNTGELFF
-	TRBV7-9	TRBD1	TRBJ2-7	TGTGCCAGCAGCCCAAGGACAGGGATAGTGTACGAGCAGTACTTC	CASSPRTGIVYEQYF
-	TRBV19	-	TRBJ1-2	TGTGCCAGTACTCAAGAAGGGGGGGGCCTATCATATGGCTACACCTTC	CASTQEGGGLSYGYTF
-	TRBV12-5	TRBD2	TRBJ2-1	TGTGCTAGTGGTTTGATTAGCGGGAGAAATGAGCAGTTCTTC	CASGLISGRNEQFF
-	TRBV19	-	TRBJ1-5	TGTGCCAGTACTACCGCGGGGGGATACAATCAGCCCCAGCATTTT	CASTTAGGYNQPQHF
-	TRBV18	-	TRBJ2-1	TGTGCCAGCTCACCGGGAGAGTACAATGAGCAGTTCTTC	CASSPGEYNEQFF
-	TRBV7-6	-	TRBJ2-1	TGTGCCAGCAGCTCGTCTGCTAGCAGCCTCGATGAGCAGTTCTTC	CASSSSASSLDEQFF
-	TRBV4-1	-	TRBJ2-7	TGCGCCAGCAGCCAACAAAGATCTGGCGGCTCCTACGAGCAGTACTTC	CASSQQRSGGSYEQYF
-	TRBV6-1	-	TRBJ1-1	TGTGCCAGCAGTGAAGTTAAGGGACATCGGAACACTGAAGCTTTCTTT	CASSEVKGHRNTEAFF